This T cell receptor (beta chain) was documented in a study of OX40 agonist ivuxolimab in advanced cancers. Prior autoimmune disease or systemic immunosuppression barred patients. Only in-frame clones appear in the TCRdb table, and some are missing; sequencing was by immunoSEQ multiplex PCR. The sample records 85,000 to 130,000 clones, 90% being singletons. V gave up 2 bases and J gave up 6 bases; unmatched junction bases: 3. CDR3 length: 14 residues. Germline V CDR1 and CDR2: MDHEN, SYDVKM. This clonotype was sampled from an adult with an advanced solid tumor such as melanoma, head and neck, liver or kidney cancer. Specimen: CD4+ or CD8+ T cells sorted from blood, collected in a trial of the OX40 agonist ivuxolimab. The genes are TRBV28 and TRBJ1-2, with 10 bases that match TRBD1. DNA of the CDR3: TGTGCCAGCAGTTTAAGGGGGACAGGGGATGGCTACACCTTC. Protein sequence: CASSLRGTGDGYTF.